This paragraph covers one T cell receptor (beta chain) sequence. The source of the sample is a study of Ad26.COV2.S vaccination and SARS-CoV-2 variants. The assay was immunoSEQ multiplex PCR, and TCRdb's table has in-frame clones only and misses some. The sample carries 350,000 to 400,000 clones, around nine tenths recorded once. Trimming pared 3 bases from V and 0 bases from J, leaving 12 bases between. Germline V gives CDR1 MDHEN, CDR2 SYDVKM. CDR3 length: 17 residues. The treatment was: about 20 received Ad26.COV2.S at low or high dose, single or two shots; 5 received placebo; per-sample allocation not given. Sampling was performed 63 days after the first vaccine or placebo injection.

Sequencing was performed on peripheral blood, taken in a trial of Ad26.COV2.S vaccine versus placebo. V is TRBV28 and J is TRBJ2-6; possible D gene TRBD2, 5 bases. This clonotype was sampled from a person between 18 and 60 years old who received the Ad26.COV2.S COVID-19 vaccine or a placebo. CDR3 DNA sequence: TGTGCCAGCAGTTTTGAGGGCCTGAGCTCTGGGGCCAACGTCCTGACTTTC. Translating gives CASSFEGLSSGANVLTF.